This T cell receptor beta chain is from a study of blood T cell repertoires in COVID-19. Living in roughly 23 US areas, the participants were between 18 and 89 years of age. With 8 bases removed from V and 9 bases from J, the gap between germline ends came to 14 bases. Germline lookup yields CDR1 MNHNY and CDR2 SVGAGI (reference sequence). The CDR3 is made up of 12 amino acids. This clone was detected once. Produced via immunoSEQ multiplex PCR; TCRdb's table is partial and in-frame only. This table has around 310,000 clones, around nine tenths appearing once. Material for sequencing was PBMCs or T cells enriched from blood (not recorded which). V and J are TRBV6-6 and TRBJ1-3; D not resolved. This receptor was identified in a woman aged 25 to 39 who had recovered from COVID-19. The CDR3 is CASPRFVGTIYF. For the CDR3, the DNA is TGTGCCAGCCCCCGGTTTGTCGGCACCATATATTTT.